Below are 5 T cell receptor beta chains sequenced from a single sample in a study of OX40 agonist ivuxolimab in advanced cancers. Libraries were prepared by immunoSEQ multiplex PCR; TCRdb keeps only in-frame clonotypes and omits some of them. The data contain tens of thousands of clones, 77% of them singletons. The sample here was CD4+ or CD8+ T cells sorted from blood, taken in a trial of the OX40 agonist ivuxolimab. The receptor set was obtained from an adult with an advanced solid tumor such as melanoma, head and neck, liver or kidney cancer.

For this clone: Distinct nucleotide sequences in the sample also encode this CDR3. The chain has TRBV11-2 and TRBJ1-1; D is perhaps TRBD1 (5 bases). V was shortened by 4 bases and J by 1 base, with 13 bases between the two germline ends. The CDR3 contains 15 residues. Germline V gives CDR1 SGHAT, CDR2 FQNNGV. Written as DNA, the CDR3 is TGTGCCAGCAGCTACAGAGCAGGGACGAACACTGAAGCTTTCTTT. This encodes CASSYRAGTNTEAFF.

V and J are TRBV18 and TRBJ2-5; 7 bases line up with TRBD2. The V segment lost 3 bases and the J segment 3 bases; nucleotides outside the gene matches: 7. Germline loops: CDR1 KGHSH, CDR2 LQKENI. CDR3 length: 15 residues. The DNA for the CDR3 is TGTGCCAGCTCACCGCGCTACGGGGGGAAAGAGACCCAGTACTTC. Amino acid sequence: CASSPRYGGKETQYF.

This chain connects TRBV6-5 to TRBJ1-1, with D unresolved. This CDR3 is 14 amino acids long. With 2 bases removed from V and 4 bases from J, the gap between germline ends came to 11 bases. Germline CDR1 and CDR2: MNHEY and SVGAGI. The CDR3 sequence is CASSYEGGRTEAFF. CDR3 DNA sequence: TGTGCCAGCAGTTACGAGGGAGGCCGCACTGAAGCTTTCTTT.

A note on this clone: The junction does not match germline at one end; this may be a read error. The chain combines TRBV11-1 with TRBJ2-5; D is possibly TRBD1 or TRBD2 (5 bases each). The CDR3 runs 12 residues. Germline V CDR1 and CDR2: SGHAT, FQDESV (reference sequence). In DNA, the CDR3 is TGTGCCAGCAGCTCAATAGGGGAGACCCGGTACTTC. Its protein product is CASSSIGETRYF. Filled out from reference TRBV11-1 and TRBJ2-5, the complete variable domain reads EAEVAQSPRYKITEKSQAVAFWCDPISGHATLYWYRQILGQGPELLVQFQDESVVDDSQLPKDRFSAERLKGVDSTLKIQPAELGDSAMYLCASSSIGETRYFGPGTRLLVL.

The chain uses TRBV28 and TRBJ2-3; D not resolved. The ends were cut back, 3 bases at V and 12 bases at J, with 13 bases in the middle. The CDR3 runs 12 residues. In germline, CDR1 is MDHEN, CDR2 SYDVKM. CDR3 amino acids: CASSLIAQTQYF. CDR3 sequence (DNA): TGTGCCAGCAGTTTGATTGCTCAGACCCAGTATTTT.